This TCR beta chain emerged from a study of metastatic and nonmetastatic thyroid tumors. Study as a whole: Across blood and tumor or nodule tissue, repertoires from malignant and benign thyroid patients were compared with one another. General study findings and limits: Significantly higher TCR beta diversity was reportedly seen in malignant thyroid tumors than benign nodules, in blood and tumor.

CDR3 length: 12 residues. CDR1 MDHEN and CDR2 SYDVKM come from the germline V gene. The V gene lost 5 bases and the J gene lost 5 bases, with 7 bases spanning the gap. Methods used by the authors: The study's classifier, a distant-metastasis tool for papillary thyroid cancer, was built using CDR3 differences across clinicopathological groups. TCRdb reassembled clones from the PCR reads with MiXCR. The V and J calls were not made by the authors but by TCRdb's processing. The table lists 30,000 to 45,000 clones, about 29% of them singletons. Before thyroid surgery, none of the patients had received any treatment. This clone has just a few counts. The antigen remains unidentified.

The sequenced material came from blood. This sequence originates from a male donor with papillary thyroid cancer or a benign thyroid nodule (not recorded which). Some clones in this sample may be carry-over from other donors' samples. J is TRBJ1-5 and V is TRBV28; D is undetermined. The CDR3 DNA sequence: TGTGCCAGCAGTCTAACCCATCAGCCCCAGCATTTT. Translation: CASSLTHQPQHF.